This TCR beta chain derives from a study of shared clonotypes between healthy human individuals. Points from the study as a whole: The represented genetic and exposure-history diversity was limited by the small number of donors. It was expected that sequencing depth would affect clonotype sharing among donors.

With respect to this clone: Its matching antigen is unknown.

The assay was immunoSEQ multiplex PCR, and TCRdb's table has in-frame clones only and misses some. The data hold roughly 2.5 million clones, with approximately 92% observed a single time. Sequencing used naive CD4+ T cells sorted from blood. Sample subset: CD45RA+ positively selected. This TCR was sampled from a young man in good health.

The CDR3 reads CSVTETYNEQFF. The CDR3 nucleotides are TGCAGCGTTACGGAGACCTACAATGAGCAGTTCTTC. V gene TRBV29-1 combines with J gene TRBJ2-1; no firm D call. CDR3 size: 12 residues. Germline loops: CDR1 SQVTM, CDR2 ANQGSEA. The V gene lost 5 bases and the J gene lost 2 bases, with 7 bases spanning the gap.